This is a list of T cell receptor beta chains from one sample in a study of shared clonotypes between healthy human individuals. This table comes from immunoSEQ multiplex PCR, and its TCRdb copy is limited to in-frame clones, with some not included. The repertoire includes over a million clones, about 76% of them detected once, and 1.4% to 1.5% sits in the top ten. The sample taken for sequencing was memory CD4+ T cells sorted from blood. The source is a young man in good health. The conserved cysteine and the conserved F or W are not part of the CDR3 here. Fields, in order: J gene, V gene, CDR3 protein.

>TRBJ1-1|TRBV30
AWSGRIAMNTEAF
>TRBJ1-3|TRBV6-6
ASSYLRRNSGNTIY
>TRBJ2-7|TRBV6-1
ASSRQDEQY
>TRBJ2-7|TRBV30
AWSGPGTGFRAYEQY
>TRBJ2-7|TRBV25-1
ASSDSASGSNNEQY
>TRBJ1-5|TRBV10-1
ASSARRDQPQH
>TRBJ2-5|TRBV6-1
ASITTGGLETQY
>TRBJ1-1|TRBV18
ASSPNRGHTEAF
>TRBJ2-3|TRBV6-5
ASSDGGTDTQY
>TRBJ1-4|TRBV25-1
ASSGGDSATNEKLF
>TRBJ2-7|TRBV30
AWSSGGIPYEQY
>TRBJ1-6|TRBV28
ASSLYGSGQVYNSPLH
>TRBJ2-7|TRBV7-6
ASSGDYEQY
>TRBJ1-2|TRBV5-8
ASSFDRTTYGYT
>TRBJ1-6|TRBV5-1
ASSLDDSSYNSPLH
>TRBJ1-6|TRBV7-9
ASSPTGTINSPLH